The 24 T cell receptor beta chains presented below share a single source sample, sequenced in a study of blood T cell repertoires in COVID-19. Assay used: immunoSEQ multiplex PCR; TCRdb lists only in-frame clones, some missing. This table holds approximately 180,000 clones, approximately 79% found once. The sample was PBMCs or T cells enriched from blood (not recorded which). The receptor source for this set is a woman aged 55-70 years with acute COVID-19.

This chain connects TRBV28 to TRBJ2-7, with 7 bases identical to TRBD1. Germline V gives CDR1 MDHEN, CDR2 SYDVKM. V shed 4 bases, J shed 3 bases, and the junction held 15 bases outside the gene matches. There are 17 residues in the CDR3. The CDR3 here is CASSSRQGSRNYYEQYF. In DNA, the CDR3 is TGTGCCAGCAGTTCGAGACAGGGATCCCGAAATTACTACGAGCAGTACTTC.

For the CDR3, the DNA is TGTGCCAGCAGTTACCACGCGATTGACAGGAACACTGAAGCTTTCTTT. As protein: CASSYHAIDRNTEAFF. The rearrangement links TRBV6-5 to TRBJ1-1; tentatively, D is TRBD1 (5 bases). This CDR3 has 16 amino acids. Germline CDR1 is MNHEY and CDR2 is SVGAGI. Trimming stripped 2 bases from V and 1 base from J, with 14 bases between.

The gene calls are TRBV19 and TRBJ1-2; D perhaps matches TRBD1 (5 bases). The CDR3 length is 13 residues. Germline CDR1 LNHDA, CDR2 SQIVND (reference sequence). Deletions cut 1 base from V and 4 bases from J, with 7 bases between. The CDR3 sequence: CASSIARGYGYTF. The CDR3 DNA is TGTGCCAGTAGTATAGCTAGGGGCTATGGCTACACCTTC.

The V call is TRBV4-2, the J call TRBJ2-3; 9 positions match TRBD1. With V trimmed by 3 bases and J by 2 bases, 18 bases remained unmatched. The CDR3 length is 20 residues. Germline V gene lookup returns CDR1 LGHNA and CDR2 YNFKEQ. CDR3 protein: CASSQTTGQGTPSSTDTQYF. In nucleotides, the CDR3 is TGTGCCAGCAGCCAGACAACAGGACAGGGGACACCCTCCTCCACAGATACGCAGTATTTT.

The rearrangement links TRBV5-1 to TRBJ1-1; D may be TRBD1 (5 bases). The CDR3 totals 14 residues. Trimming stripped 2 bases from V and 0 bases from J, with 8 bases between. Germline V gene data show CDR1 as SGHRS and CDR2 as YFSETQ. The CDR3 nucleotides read TGCGCCAGCAGCTTTACAGGCCTGAACACTGAAGCTTTCTTT. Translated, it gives CASSFTGLNTEAFF.

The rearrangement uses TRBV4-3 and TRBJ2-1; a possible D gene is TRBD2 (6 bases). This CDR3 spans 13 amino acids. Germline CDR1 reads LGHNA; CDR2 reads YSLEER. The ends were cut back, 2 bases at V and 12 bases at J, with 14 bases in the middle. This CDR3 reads CASSQTSGGRQFF. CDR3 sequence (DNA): TGCGCCAGCAGCCAAACAAGCGGAGGGAGGCAGTTCTTC.

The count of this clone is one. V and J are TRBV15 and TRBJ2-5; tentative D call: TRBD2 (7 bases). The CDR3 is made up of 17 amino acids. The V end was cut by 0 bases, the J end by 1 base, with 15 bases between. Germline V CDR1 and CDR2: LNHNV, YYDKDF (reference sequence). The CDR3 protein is CATSRDLFRGAQETQYF. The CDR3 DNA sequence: TGTGCCACCAGCAGAGATCTCTTTCGGGGGGCCCAAGAGACCCAGTACTTC.

The CDR3 loop reads CASSIRGNQPQHF. CDR3 DNA: TGTGCCAGTAGTATACGAGGCAATCAGCCCCAGCATTTT. J is TRBJ1-5 and V is TRBV19; D not resolved. Germline lookup yields CDR1 LNHDA and CDR2 SQIVND (reference sequence). The CDR3 loop spans 13 amino acids. Trimming took off 2 bases at V and 2 bases at J, with 4 bases between the two ends.

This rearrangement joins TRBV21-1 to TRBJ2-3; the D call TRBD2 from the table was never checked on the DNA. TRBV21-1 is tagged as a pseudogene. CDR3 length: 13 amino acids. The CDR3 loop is CASSFLVRHTQYF. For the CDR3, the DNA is TGTGCCAGCAGCTTCCTAGTTAGGCATACGCAGTATTTT.

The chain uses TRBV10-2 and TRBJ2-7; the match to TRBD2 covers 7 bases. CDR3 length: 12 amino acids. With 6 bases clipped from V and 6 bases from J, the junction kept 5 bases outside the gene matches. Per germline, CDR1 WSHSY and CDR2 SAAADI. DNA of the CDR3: TGCGCCAGCAGAGGGAGGGGCTCCGAGCAGTACTTC. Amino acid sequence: CASRGRGSEQYF.

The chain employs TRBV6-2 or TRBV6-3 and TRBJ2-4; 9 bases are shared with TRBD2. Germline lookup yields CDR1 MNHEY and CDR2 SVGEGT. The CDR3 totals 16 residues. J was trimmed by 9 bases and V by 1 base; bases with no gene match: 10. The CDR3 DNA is TGTGCCAGCAGTTACTACGCGGGAGGGCAGGGTGGCATTCAGTACTTC. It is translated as CASSYYAGGQGGIQYF.

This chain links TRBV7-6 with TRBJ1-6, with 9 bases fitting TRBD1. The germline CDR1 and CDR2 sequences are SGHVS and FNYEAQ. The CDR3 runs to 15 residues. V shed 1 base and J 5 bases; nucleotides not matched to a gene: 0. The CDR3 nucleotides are TGTGCCAGCAGCTTAGGGACAGGGGATAATTCACCCCTCCACTTT. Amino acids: CASSLGTGDNSPLHF. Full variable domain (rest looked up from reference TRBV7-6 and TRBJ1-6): GAGVSQSPRYKVTKRGQDVALRCDPISGHVSLYWYRQALGQGPEFLTYFNYEAQQDKSGLPNDRFSAERPEGSISTLTIQRTEQRDSAMYRCASSLGTGDNSPLHFGNGTRLTVT.

The CDR3 reads CASSAGSGGTDTQYF. The DNA of the CDR3 is TGTGCCAGCAGTGCTGGTAGCGGGGGGACAGATACGCAGTATTTT. V is TRBV2 and J is TRBJ2-3; 10 bases fit TRBD2. The CDR3 has 15 amino acids. The junction had 4 bases not matched to a gene; V was cut back by 4 bases and J by 3 bases. CDR1 and CDR2 (germline): SNHLY, FYNNEI.

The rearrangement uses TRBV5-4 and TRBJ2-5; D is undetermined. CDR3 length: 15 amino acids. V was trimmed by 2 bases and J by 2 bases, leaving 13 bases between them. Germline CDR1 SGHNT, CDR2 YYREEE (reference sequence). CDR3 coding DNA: TGTGCCAGCAGCTTAACGGCGGAGCAGCAAGAGACCCAGTACTTC. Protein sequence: CASSLTAEQQETQYF.

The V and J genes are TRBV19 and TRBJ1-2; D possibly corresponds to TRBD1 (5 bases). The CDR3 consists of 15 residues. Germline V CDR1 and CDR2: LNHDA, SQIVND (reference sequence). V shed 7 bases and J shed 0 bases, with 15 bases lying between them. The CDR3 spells CASTPTANPNYGYTF. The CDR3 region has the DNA TGTGCCAGTACCCCGACAGCCAACCCTAACTATGGCTACACCTTC.

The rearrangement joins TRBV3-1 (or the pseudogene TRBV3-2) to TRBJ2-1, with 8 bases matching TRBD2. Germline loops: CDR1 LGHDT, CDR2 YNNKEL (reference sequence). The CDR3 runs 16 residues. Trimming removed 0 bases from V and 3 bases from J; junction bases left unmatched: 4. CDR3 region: CASSQESLAVYNEQFF. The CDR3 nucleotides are TGTGCCAGCAGCCAAGAATCACTAGCGGTCTACAATGAGCAGTTCTTC.

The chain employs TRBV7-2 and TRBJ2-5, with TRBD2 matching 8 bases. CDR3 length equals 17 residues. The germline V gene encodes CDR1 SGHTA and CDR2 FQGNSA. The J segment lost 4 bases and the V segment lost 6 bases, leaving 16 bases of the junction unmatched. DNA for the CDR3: TGTGCCAGCAGGAACAGTCGGGGGGGACCTCTGAGAGAGACCCAGTACTTC. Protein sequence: CASRNSRGGPLRETQYF.

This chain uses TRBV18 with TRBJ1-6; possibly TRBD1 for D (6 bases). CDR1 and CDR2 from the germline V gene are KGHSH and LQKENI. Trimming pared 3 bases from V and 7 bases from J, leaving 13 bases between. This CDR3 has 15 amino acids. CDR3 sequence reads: CASSPSQGTNSPLHF. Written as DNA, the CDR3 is TGTGCCAGCTCACCCTCCCAGGGGACGAATTCACCCCTCCACTTT.

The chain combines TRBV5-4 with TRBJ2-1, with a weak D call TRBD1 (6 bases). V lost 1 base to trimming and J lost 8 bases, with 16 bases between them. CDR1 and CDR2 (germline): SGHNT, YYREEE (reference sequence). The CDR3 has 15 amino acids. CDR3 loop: CASSLPPTGLDEQFF. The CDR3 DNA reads TGTGCCAGCAGCTTGCCCCCCACAGGGCTCGATGAGCAGTTCTTC.

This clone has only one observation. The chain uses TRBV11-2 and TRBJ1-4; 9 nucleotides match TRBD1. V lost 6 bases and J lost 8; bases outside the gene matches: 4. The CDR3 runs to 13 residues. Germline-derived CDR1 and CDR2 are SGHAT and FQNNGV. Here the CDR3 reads CASSTGGREKLFF. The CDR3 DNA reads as TGTGCCAGCAGTACAGGGGGCAGGGAAAAACTGTTTTTT.

The CDR3 sequence: CSASLQGLNEKLFF. In nucleotides, the CDR3 is TGCAGTGCTAGTCTTCAGGGCCTTAATGAAAAACTGTTTTTT. The chain couples TRBV20-1 to TRBJ1-4; TRBD1 might be the D (5 bases). Germline V gene sequence: CDR1 DFQATT, CDR2 SNEGSKA (reference sequence). The CDR3 extends over 14 amino acids. V was cut by 3 bases and J by 4 bases, with 12 bases left in between.

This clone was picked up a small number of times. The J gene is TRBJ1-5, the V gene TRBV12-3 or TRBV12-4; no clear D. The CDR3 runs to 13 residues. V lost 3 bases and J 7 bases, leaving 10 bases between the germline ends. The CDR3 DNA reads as TGTGCCAGCAGTTTGAGGGAGGCCCAGCCCCAGCATTTT. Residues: CASSLREAQPQHF.

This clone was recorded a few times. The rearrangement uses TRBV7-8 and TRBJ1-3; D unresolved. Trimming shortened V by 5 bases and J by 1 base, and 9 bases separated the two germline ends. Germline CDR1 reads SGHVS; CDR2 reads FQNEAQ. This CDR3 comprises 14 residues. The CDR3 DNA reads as TGTGCCAGCAGCCCCGGAGAATCTGGAAACACCATATATTTT. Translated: CASSPGESGNTIYF.

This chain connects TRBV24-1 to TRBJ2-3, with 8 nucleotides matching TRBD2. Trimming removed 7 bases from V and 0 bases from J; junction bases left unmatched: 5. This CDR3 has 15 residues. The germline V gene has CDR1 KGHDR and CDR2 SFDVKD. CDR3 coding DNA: TGTGCCACCAGCCCTAGCGGGTATAGCACAGATACGCAGTATTTT. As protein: CATSPSGYSTDTQYF.